The 14 T cell receptor beta chains presented below share a single source sample, sequenced in a study of neurological immune-mediated disorders (dated by TCRdb to between 2018 and 2021). Library method: 5' RACE. Sequencing relied on an Illumina HiSeq 2500. In-frame beta chains were kept once TCRdb had trimmed the public reads at Q25 with fastp and called clones with MiXCR. Rows are combined by CDR3 protein, so each entry shows the most common genes and DNA. In this sample the table shows roughly 80,000 distinct CDR3 sequences, about a sixth of which occur a single time. The ten top clones hold over 15% of the sample. Sample: PBMCs. All receptors derive from a woman aged 35 to 49 in good health.

This clonotype was seen many times. The chain couples TRBV6-2 or TRBV6-3 to TRBJ2-1, with 9 bases lining up with TRBD2. The V and J ends lost 1 base and 6 bases, in that order; junction bases with no gene match: 4. CDR1 is MNHEY, CDR2 SVGEGT, per germline. The CDR3 covers 15 residues. DNA of the CDR3: TGTGCCAGCAGTTACTTTGCGGGGGGGCCCAATGAGCAGTTCTTC. It specifies CASSYFAGGPNEQFF.

This clonotype has a count of ten or more. This rearrangement joins TRBV9 to TRBJ1-5; no clear D gene. The V gene's germline CDR1 is SGDLS and CDR2 YYNGEE. The CDR3 runs to 16 residues. Between the trimmed V and J ends, which lost 3 bases and 2 bases, there was a span of 15 bases. The CDR3 region has the DNA TGTGCCAGCAGCGCCGGACCTGGTAAGGGCAATCAGCCCCAGCATTTT. The encoded protein is CASSAGPGKGNQPQHF.

This clonotype showed up many times. This chain uses TRBV4-1 with TRBJ1-6; 9 nucleotides match TRBD1. Per the germline V gene, CDR1 is MGHRA and CDR2 is YSYEKL. The V segment lost 4 bases and the J segment 8 bases; nucleotides outside the gene matches: 3. The CDR3 is made up of 14 amino acids. This chain's CDR3 is CASSLRQGDSPLHF. The CDR3 DNA reads as TGCGCCAGCAGCCTTCGACAGGGGGATTCACCCCTCCACTTT.

This clonotype showed up many times. The chain joins TRBV6-1 to TRBJ1-2, with D possibly being TRBD1 (6 bases). This CDR3 comprises 16 residues. V dropped 1 base and J dropped 3 bases, with 15 bases sitting between them. CDR1 MNHNS and CDR2 SASEGT come from the germline V gene. The CDR3 loop reads CASSEGGIQGDYGYTF. In DNA form, the CDR3 reads TGTGCCAGCAGTGAAGGTGGGATACAGGGTGACTATGGCTACACCTTC.

This clonotype was seen at least ten times. Here the CDR3 DNA reads TGTGCCAGCAGCCTCACACGGGCCGTGCCGTTAAGCTCCTACAATGAGCAGTTCTTC. Translation gives CASSLTRAVPLSSYNEQFF. The rearrangement uses TRBV3-2 and TRBJ2-1; TRBD2 reflects the table's D call only, with no check against the DNA. TRBV3-2 is a pseudogene segment. The CDR3 runs to 19 residues.

This clonotype has ten or more counts. The chain links TRBV7-2 to TRBJ2-3; a possible D gene is TRBD2 (7 bases). Trimming pared 3 bases from V and 6 bases from J, leaving 10 bases between. The CDR3 has 13 residues. In germline, CDR1 is SGHTA, CDR2 FQGNSA. The DNA of the CDR3 is TGTGCCAGCAGCTTCGCGGGGGCGGATACGCAGTATTTT. The encoded protein is CASSFAGADTQYF.

This clonotype was counted at least ten times. The CDR3 DNA reads TGTGCCAGCAGCTTAAAGCCCTGGGAAGATCTGGAGCAGTACTTC. This gives the protein CASSLKPWEDLEQYF. The chain uses TRBV5-6 and TRBJ2-7; D unclear. Trimming shortened V by 2 bases and J by 7 bases, and 19 bases separated the two germline ends. CDR1 and CDR2 from the germline V gene are SGHDT and YYEEEE. CDR3 size: 15 residues.

This sequence joins TRBV30 and TRBJ2-3; D is undetermined. Germline V gene sequence: CDR1 GTSNPN, CDR2 SVGIG (reference sequence). The CDR3 sequence is 14 residues long. V shed 0 bases and J shed 2 bases, with 9 bases lying between them. In nucleotides, the CDR3 is TGTGCCTGGAGTGTAGACCAGACCACAGATACGCAGTATTTT. Protein: CAWSVDQTTDTQYF.

Ten or more counts support this clonotype. The chain has TRBV20-1 and TRBJ1-1; 9 positions agree with TRBD1. Germline values: CDR1 DFQATT, CDR2 SNEGSKA (reference sequence). The V and J ends lost 6 bases and 4 bases, in that order; junction bases with no gene match: 6. The CDR3 extends over 13 amino acids. The DNA of the CDR3 is TGCAGTGCACACGGGACAGGGAGCACTGAAGCTTTCTTT. Translated: CSAHGTGSTEAFF.

This clonotype was seen ten or more times. This chain uses TRBV6-5 with TRBJ2-1; 7 positions agree with TRBD2. CDR1 and CDR2 (germline): MNHEY, SVGAGI. V was pared by 4 bases and J by 0 bases, with 3 bases of the junction left unmatched. This CDR3 contains 15 residues. CDR3 loop: CASSFSGTSYNEQFF. In nucleotides, the CDR3 is TGTGCCAGCAGTTTCAGCGGGACCTCCTACAATGAGCAGTTCTTC.

The V and J genes are TRBV29-1 and TRBJ2-1; 9 bases map to TRBD2. The CDR3 has 15 residues. J lost 6 bases, V lost 7 bases, and 13 bases had no gene match. Germline V gives CDR1 SQVTM, CDR2 ANQGSEA. CDR3 in amino acids: CSASVKGLAPNEQFF. The CDR3 DNA follows: TGCAGCGCCTCAGTAAAGGGACTAGCCCCCAATGAGCAGTTCTTC.

As to this clonotype: At one end the junction does not follow the germline gene, possibly because of a read error. J is TRBJ2-1 and V is TRBV11-2; D is unclear. The CDR3 spans 16 residues. Per germline, CDR1 SGHAT and CDR2 FQNNGV. The CDR3 sequence: CASSLMIGWSYNGQFF. The CDR3, as DNA: TGTGCCAGCAGCTTAATGATCGGGTGGTCCTACAATGGGCAGTTCTTC.

This chain links TRBV18 with TRBJ2-2; no clear D. Germline CDR1 KGHSH, CDR2 LQKENI. Trimming took 2 bases from V and 6 from J, leaving 4 bases between them. The CDR3 loop spans 12 amino acids. In nucleotides, the CDR3 is TGTGCCAGCTCACCAGTGGCCGGGGAGCTGTTTTTT. As protein: CASSPVAGELFF.

This clonotype was found many times. The V gene is TRBV6-2 or TRBV6-3, the J gene TRBJ2-7, with a tentative D call TRBD1 (5 bases). The CDR3 consists of 14 residues. Trimming shortened V by 7 bases and J by 9 bases, and 22 bases separated the two germline ends. The germline V gene encodes CDR1 MNHEY and CDR2 SVGEGT. The CDR3 DNA reads as TGTGCCAGCACCACCCGCGGCACAGGAGATGGGCAGTACTTC. This gives the protein CASTTRGTGDGQYF.